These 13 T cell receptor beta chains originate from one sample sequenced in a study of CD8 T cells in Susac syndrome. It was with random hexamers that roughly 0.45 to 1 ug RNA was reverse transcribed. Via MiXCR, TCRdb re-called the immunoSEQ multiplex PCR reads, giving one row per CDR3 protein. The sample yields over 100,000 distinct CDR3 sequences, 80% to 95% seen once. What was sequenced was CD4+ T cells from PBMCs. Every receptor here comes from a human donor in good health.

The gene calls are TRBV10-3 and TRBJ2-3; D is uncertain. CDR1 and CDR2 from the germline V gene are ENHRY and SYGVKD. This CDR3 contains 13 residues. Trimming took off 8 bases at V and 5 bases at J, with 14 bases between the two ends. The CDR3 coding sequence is TGTGCCATCGGTGGCGGCCCCGGAGATACGCAGTATTTT. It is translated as CAIGGGPGDTQYF.

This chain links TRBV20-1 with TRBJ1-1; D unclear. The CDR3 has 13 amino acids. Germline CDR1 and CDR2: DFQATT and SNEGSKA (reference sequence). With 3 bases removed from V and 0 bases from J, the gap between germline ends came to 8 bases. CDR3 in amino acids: CSASGRVNTEAFF. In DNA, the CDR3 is TGCAGTGCTAGTGGGAGAGTGAACACTGAAGCTTTCTTT.

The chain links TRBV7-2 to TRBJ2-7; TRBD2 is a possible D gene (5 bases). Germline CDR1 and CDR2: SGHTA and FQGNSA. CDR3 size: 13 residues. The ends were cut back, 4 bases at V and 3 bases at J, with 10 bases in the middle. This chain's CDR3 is CASSWRARYEQYF. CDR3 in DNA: TGTGCCAGCAGCTGGCGGGCTCGCTACGAGCAGTACTTC.

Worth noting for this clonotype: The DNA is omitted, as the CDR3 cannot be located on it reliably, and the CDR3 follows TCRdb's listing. Here the CDR3 reads CASSQSWRELPGSCFF. The chain recombines TRBV23-1 with TRBJ2-2; the DNA was not compared with TRBD2, the D call given in the table. TRBV23-1 is noted as an ORF with a role that remains uncertain. The CDR3 totals 16 residues, both ends included.

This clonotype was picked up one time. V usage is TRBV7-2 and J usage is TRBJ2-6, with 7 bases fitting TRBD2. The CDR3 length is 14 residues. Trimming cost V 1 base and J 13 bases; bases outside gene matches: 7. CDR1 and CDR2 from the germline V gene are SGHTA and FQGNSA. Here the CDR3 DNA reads TGTGCCAGCAGCTTAGATATCTGGGAGGGGGTCCTGACTTTC. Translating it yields CASSLDIWEGVLTF.

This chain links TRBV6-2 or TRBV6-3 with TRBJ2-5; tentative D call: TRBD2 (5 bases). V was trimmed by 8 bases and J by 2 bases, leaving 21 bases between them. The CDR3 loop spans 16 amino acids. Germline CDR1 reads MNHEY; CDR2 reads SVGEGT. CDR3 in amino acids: CASRPRDPTLQETQYF. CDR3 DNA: TGTGCCAGCCGACCACGGGATCCTACTTTGCAAGAGACCCAGTACTTC.

The CDR3 spells CASSEAPRITQTDGYTF. In DNA, the CDR3 is TGTGCCAGCAGTGAAGCGCCTAGAATAACCCAGACGGATGGCTACACCTTC. The V call is TRBV2, the J call TRBJ1-2; D call uncertain. Per germline, CDR1 SNHLY and CDR2 FYNNEI. The CDR3 has 17 amino acids. Trimming took 0 bases from V and 6 from J, leaving 20 bases between them.

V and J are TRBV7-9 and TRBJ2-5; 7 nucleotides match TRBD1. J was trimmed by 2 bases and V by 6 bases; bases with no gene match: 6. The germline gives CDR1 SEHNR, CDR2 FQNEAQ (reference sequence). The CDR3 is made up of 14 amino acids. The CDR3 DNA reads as TGTGCCAGCAGTTTGGACAGGTATCAAGAGACCCAGTACTTC. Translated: CASSLDRYQETQYF.

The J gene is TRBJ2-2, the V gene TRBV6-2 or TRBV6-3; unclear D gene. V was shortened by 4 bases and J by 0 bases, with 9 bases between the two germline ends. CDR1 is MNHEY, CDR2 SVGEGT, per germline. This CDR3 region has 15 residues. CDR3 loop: CASSFTESNTGELFF. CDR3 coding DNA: TGTGCCAGCAGTTTTACAGAGTCGAACACCGGGGAGCTGTTTTTT.

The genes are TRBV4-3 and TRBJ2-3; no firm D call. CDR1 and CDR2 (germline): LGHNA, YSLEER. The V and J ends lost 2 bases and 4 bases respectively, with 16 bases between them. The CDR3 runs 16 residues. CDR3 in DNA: TGCGCCAGCAGCCAACGGCTCTCCTCCGAGGCAGATACGCAGTATTTT. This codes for CASSQRLSSEADTQYF.

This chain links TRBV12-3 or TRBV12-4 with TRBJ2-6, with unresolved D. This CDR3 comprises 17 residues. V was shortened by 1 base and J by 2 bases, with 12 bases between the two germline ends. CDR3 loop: CASSLVSAPAGANVLTF. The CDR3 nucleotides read TGTGCCAGCAGTTTAGTAAGTGCGCCCGCTGGGGCCAACGTCCTGACTTTC.

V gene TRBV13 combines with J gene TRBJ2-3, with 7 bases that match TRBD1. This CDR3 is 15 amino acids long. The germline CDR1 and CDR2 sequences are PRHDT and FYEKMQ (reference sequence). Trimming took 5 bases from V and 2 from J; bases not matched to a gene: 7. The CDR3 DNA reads TGTGCCAGCAGCCCCGGGGACAGTCACACAGATACGCAGTATTTT. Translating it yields CASSPGDSHTDTQYF.

DNA for the CDR3: TGTGCCAGCAGCTACGGGAGTTTGGACACTGAAGCTTTCTTT. Its translation: CASSYGSLDTEAFF. This chain joins TRBV7-3 and TRBJ1-1; D is ambiguous. V was trimmed by 4 bases and J by 3 bases, leaving 12 bases between them. This CDR3 spans 14 amino acids. Germline loops: CDR1 SGHTA, CDR2 FQGTGA.